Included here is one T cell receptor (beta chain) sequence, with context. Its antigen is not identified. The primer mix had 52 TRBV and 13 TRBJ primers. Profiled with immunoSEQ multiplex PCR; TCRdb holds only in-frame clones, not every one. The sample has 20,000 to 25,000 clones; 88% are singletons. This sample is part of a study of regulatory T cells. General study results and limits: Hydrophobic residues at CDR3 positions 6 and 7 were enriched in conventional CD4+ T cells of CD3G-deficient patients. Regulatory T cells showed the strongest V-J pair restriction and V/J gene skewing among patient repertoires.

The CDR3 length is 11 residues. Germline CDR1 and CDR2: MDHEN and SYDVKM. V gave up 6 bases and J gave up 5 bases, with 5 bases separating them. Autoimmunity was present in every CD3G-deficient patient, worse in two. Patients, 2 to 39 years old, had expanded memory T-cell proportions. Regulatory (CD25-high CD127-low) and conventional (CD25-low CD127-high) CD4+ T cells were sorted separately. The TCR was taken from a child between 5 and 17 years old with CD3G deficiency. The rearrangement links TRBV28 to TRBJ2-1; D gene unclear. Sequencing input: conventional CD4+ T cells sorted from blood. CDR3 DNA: TGTGCCAGCAGCGCCCACAATGAGCAGTTCTTC. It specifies CASSAHNEQFF.